This T cell receptor beta chain was sequenced in a study of patients and donors after allogeneic stem cell transplantation. MiXCR, applied by TCRdb to the RT-PCR reads, yields one record per CDR3 protein. The sample consists of 25,000 to 35,000 distinct CDR3 sequences, 6.5% to 7% of them appearing once. The sample holds a few counts of this clonotype. The sequence was collected from a human donor who was either an allogeneic HSCT recipient or a stem cell or donor lymphocyte infusion donor (not recorded which). It is not recorded whose cells these are; they may come from a transplant donor. Sequenced input: blood, either unsorted or a sorted T cell fraction (not recorded which).

The CDR3 sequence: CASSLLSGRVTGELFF. The DNA for the CDR3 is TGTGCCAGCAGCCTCCTTAGCGGGAGAGTCACCGGGGAGCTGTTTTTT. This chain joins TRBV11-2 and TRBJ2-2; 9 positions agree with TRBD2. The CDR3 covers 16 residues. Germline V gene sequence: CDR1 SGHAT, CDR2 FQNNGV. V lost 5 bases and J lost 4; bases outside the gene matches: 8.